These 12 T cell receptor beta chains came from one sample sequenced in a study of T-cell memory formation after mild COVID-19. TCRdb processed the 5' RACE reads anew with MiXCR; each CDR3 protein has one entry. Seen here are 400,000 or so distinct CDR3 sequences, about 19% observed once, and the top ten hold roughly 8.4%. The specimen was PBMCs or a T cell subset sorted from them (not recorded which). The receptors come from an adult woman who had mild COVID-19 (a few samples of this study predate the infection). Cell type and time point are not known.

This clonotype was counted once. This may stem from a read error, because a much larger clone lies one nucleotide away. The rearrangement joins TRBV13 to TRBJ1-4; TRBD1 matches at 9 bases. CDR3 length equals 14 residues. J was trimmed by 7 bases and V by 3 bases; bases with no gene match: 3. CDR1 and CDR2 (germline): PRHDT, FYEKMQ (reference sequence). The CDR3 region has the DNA TGTGCCAGCAGCTTGGGACAGGGAATTGAAAAACTGTTTTTT. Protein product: CASSLGQGIEKLFF. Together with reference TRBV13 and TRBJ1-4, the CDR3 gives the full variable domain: AAGVIQSPRHLIKEKRETATLKCYPIPRHDTVYWYQQGPGQDPQFLISFYEKMQSDKGSIPDRFSAQQFSDYHSELNMSSLELGDSALYFCASSLGQGIEKLFFGSGTQLSVL.

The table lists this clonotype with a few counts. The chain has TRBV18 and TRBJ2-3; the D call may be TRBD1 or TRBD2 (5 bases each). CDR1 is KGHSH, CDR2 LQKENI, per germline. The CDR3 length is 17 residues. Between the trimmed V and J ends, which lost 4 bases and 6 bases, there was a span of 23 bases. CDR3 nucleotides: TGTGCCAGCTCACGATACCGGGACGGTGGCACGTATGATACGCAGTATTTT. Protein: CASSRYRDGGTYDTQYF.

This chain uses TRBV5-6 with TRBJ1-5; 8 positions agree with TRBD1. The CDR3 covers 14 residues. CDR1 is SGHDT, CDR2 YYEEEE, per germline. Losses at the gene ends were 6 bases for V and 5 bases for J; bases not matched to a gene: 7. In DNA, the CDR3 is TGTGCCAGCACACCGACAGGGGAATATCAGCCCCAGCATTTT. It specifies CASTPTGEYQPQHF. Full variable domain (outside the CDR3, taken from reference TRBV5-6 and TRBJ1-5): DAGVTQSPTHLIKTRGQQVTLRCSPKSGHDTVSWYQQALGQGPQFIFQYYEEEERQRGNFPDRFSGHQFPNYSSELNVNALLLGDSALYLCASTPTGEYQPQHFGDGTRLSIL.

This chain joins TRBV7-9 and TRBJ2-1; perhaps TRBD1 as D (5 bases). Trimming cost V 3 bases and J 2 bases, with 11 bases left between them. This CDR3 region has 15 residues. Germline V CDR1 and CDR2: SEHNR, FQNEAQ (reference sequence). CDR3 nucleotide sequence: TGTGCCAGCAGCTTGGACAATGCCCCCTACAATGAGCAGTTCTTC. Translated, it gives CASSLDNAPYNEQFF.

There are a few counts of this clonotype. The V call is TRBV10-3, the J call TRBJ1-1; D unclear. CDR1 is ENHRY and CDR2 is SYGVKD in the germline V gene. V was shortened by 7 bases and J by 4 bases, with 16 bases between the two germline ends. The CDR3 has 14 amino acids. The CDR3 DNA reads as TGTGCCATCAACACCGGAGTCAGGAGCACTGAAGCTTTCTTT. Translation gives CAINTGVRSTEAFF.

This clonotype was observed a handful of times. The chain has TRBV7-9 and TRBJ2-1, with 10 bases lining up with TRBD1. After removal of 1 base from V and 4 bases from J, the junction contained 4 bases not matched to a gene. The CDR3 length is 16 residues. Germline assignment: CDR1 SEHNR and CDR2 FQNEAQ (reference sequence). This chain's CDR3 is CASSLGQGARYNEQFF. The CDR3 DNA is TGTGCCAGCAGCTTAGGACAGGGGGCGCGGTACAATGAGCAGTTCTTC.

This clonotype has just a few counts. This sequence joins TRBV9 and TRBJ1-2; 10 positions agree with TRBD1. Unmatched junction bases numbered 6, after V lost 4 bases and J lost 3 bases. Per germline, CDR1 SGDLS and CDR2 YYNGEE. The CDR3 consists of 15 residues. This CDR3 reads CASSLSGTGDYGYTF. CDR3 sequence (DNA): TGTGCCAGCAGCTTATCCGGGACAGGGGACTATGGCTACACCTTC.

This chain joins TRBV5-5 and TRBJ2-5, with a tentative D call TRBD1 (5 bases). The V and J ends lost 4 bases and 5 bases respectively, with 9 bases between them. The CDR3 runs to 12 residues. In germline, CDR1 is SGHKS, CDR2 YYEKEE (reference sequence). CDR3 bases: TGTGCCAGCAGCGAACAGGCCGAGACCCAGTACTTC. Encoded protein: CASSEQAETQYF.

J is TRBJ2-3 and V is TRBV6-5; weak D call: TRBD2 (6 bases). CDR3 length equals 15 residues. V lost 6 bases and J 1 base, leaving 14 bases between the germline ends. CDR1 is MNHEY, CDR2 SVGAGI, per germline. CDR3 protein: CASSPGAGRTDTQYF. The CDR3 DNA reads TGTGCCAGCAGCCCCGGGGCGGGACGCACAGATACGCAGTATTTT.

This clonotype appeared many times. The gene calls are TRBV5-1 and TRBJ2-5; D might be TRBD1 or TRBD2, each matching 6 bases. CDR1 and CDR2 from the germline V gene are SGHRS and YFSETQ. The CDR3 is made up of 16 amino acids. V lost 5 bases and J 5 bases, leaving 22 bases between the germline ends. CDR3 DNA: TGCGCCAGCAGTCGGGGGTCAGGGGCGTTTCGGGAGACCCAGTACTTC. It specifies CASSRGSGAFRETQYF.

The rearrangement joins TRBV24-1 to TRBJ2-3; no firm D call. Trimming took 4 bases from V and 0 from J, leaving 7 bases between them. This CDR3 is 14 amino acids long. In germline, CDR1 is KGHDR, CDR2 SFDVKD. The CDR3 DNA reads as TGTGCCACCAGTGACCCCGGGAGCACAGATACGCAGTATTTT. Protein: CATSDPGSTDTQYF.

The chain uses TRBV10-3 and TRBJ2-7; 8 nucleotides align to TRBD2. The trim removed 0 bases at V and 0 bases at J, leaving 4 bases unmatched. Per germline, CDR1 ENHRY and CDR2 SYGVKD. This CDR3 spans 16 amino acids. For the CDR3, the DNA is TGTGCCATCAGTGAGTCGACGGGGACTAGCTCCTACGAGCAGTACTTC. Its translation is CAISESTGTSSYEQYF.